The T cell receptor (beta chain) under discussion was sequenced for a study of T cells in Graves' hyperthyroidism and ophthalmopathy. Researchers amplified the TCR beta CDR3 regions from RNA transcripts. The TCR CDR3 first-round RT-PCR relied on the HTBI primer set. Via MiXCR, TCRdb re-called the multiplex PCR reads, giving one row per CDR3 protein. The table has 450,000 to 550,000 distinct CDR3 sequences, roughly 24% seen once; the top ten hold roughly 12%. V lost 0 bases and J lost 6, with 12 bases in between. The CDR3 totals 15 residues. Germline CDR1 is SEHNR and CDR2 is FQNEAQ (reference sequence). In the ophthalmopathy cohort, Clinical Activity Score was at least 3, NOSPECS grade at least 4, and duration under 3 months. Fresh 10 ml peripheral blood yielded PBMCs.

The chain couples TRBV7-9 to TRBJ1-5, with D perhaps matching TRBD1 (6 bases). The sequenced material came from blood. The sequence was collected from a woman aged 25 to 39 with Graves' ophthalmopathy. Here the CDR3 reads CASSLAGGGSQPQHF. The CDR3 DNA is TGTGCCAGCAGCTTAGCCGGGGGGGGCTCTCAGCCCCAGCATTTT.